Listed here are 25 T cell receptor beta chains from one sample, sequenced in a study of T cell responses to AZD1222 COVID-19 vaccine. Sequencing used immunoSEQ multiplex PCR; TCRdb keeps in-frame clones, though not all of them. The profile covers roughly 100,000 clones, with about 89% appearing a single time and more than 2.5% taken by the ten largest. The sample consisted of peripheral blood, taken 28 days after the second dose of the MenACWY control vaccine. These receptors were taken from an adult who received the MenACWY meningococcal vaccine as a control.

CDR3 sequence: CASSPGTGRYEQYF. Written as DNA, the CDR3 is TGTGCCAGCTCACCAGGGACAGGGAGGTACGAGCAGTACTTC. The V and J genes are TRBV18 and TRBJ2-7; 9 bases agree with TRBD1. The germline V gene encodes CDR1 KGHSH and CDR2 LQKENI. The junction had 3 bases not matched to a gene; V was cut back by 2 bases and J by 4 bases. CDR3 length equals 14 residues.

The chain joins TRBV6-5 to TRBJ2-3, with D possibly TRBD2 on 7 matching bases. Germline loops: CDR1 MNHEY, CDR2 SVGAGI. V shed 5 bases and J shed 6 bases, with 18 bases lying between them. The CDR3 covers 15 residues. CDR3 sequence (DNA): TGTGCCAGCAGTCAACTCGGCGGGGGCGGGGATACGCAGTATTTT. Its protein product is CASSQLGGGGDTQYF.

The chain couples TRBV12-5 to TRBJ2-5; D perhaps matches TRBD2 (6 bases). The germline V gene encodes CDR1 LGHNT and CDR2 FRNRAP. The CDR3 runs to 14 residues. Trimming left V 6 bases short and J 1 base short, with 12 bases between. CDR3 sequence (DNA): TGTGCTAGTGGCCGGGGCGGGGCCCAAGAGACCCAGTACTTC. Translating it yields CASGRGGAQETQYF.

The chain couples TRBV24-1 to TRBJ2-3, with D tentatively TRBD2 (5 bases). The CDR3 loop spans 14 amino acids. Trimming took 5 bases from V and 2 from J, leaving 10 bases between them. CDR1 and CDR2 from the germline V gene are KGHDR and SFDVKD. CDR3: CATSVDGVTDTQYF. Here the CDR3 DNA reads TGTGCCACCAGTGTCGACGGGGTCACAGATACGCAGTATTTT.

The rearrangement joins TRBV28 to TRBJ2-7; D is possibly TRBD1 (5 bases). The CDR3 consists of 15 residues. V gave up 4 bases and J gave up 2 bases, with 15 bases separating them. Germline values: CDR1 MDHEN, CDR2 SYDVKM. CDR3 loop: CASSSRTDNTYEQYF. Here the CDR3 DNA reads TGTGCCAGCAGTTCACGGACGGACAATACCTACGAGCAGTACTTC.

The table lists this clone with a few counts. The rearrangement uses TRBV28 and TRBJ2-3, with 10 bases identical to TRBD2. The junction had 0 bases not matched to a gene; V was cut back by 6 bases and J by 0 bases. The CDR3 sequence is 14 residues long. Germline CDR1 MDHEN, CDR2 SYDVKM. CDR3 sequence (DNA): TGTGCCAGCAGAGCGGGGGGGAGCACAGATACGCAGTATTTT. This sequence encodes CASRAGGSTDTQYF.

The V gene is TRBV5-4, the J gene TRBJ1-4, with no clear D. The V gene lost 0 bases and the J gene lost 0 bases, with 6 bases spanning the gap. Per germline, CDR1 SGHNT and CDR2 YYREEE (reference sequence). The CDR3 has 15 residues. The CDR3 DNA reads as TGTGCCAGCAGCTTGGACGGTGCAACTAATGAAAAACTGTTTTTT. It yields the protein CASSLDGATNEKLFF. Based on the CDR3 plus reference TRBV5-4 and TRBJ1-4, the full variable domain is ETGVTQSPTHLIKTRGQQVTLRCSSQSGHNTVSWYQQALGQGPQFIFQYYREEENGRGNFPPRFSGLQFPNYSSELNVNALELDDSALYLCASSLDGATNEKLFFGSGTQLSVL.

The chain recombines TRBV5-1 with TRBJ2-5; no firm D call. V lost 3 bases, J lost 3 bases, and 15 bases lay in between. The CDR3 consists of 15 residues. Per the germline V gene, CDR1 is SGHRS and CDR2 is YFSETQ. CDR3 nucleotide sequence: TGCGCCAGCAGCTCCGGACCGAGCATGGAAGAGACCCAGTACTTC. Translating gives CASSSGPSMEETQYF.

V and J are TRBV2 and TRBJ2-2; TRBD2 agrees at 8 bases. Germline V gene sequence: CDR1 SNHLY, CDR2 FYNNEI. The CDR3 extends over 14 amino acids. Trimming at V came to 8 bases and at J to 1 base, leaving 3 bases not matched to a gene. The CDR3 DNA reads TGTGCCAGCGCTCGGGGGGGGAACACCGGGGAGCTGTTTTTT. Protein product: CASARGGNTGELFF.

In DNA form, the CDR3 reads TGTGCCAGCAGCTTGGACCCGGGCAGAGATGAAAAACTGTTTTTT. It yields the protein CASSLDPGRDEKLFF. The rearrangement joins TRBV5-4 to TRBJ1-4; D gene uncertain. The CDR3 consists of 15 residues. Trimming cost V 0 bases and J 6 bases, with 12 bases left between them. Per the germline V gene, CDR1 is SGHNT and CDR2 is YYREEE (reference sequence).

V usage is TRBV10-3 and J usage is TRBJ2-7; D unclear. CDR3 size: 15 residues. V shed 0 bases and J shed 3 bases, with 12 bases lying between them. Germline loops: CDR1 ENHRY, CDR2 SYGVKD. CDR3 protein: CAISESSGWNYEQYF. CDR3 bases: TGTGCCATCAGTGAGTCGTCCGGGTGGAACTACGAGCAGTACTTC.

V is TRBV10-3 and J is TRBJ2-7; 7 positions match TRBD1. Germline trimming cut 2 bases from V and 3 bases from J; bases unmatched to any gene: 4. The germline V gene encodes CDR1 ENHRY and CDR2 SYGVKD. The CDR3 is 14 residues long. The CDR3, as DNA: TGTGCCATCAGTGAGCGGGACAGTGTCTACGAGCAGTACTTC. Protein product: CAISERDSVYEQYF.

CDR3 coding DNA: TGTGCCCGACAGACCCAATACGAGCAGTACTTC. Amino acids: CARQTQYEQYF. This chain joins TRBV19 and TRBJ2-7; possibly TRBD1 for D (5 bases). This CDR3 contains 11 residues. Germline V gene sequence: CDR1 LNHDA, CDR2 SQIVND (reference sequence). V shed 11 bases and J shed 4 bases, with 12 bases lying between them.

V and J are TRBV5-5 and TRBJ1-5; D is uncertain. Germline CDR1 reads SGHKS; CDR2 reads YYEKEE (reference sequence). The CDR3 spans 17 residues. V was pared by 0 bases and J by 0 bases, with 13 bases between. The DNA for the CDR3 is TGTGCCAGCAGCTTGGCCTTTCAGACCTATAGCAATCAGCCCCAGCATTTT. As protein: CASSLAFQTYSNQPQHF.

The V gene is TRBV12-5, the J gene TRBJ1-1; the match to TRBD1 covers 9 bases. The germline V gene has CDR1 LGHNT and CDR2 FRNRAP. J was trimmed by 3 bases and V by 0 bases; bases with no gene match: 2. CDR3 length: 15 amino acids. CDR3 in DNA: TGTGCTAGTGGTTTGGTGACAGGGGGACACACTGAAGCTTTCTTT. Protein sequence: CASGLVTGGHTEAFF.

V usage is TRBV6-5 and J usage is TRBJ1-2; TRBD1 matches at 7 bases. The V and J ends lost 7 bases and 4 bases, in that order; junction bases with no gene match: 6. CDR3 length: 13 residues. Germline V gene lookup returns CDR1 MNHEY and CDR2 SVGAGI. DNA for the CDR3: TGTGCCAGCAAAGATCGACAGGGCTATGGCTACACCTTC. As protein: CASKDRQGYGYTF.

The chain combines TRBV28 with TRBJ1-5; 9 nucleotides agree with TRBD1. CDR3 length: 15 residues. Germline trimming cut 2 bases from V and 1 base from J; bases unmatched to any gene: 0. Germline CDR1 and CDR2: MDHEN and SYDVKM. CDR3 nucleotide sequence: TGTGCCAGCAGTTTAGGACAGGGGAGCAATCAGCCCCAGCATTTT. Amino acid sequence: CASSLGQGSNQPQHF.

The CDR3 here is CASSLTGGVTEAFF. The CDR3 DNA reads TGTGCCAGCAGCTTAACAGGGGGGGTCACTGAAGCTTTCTTT. V usage is TRBV7-3 and J usage is TRBJ1-1, with D tentatively TRBD1 (6 bases). This CDR3 region has 14 residues. The germline CDR1 and CDR2 sequences are SGHTA and FQGTGA. Trimming removed 0 bases from V and 4 bases from J, with 9 bases in between.

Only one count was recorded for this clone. CDR3 amino acids: CAWSSRGGRTDTQYF. The CDR3 DNA sequence: TGTGCCTGGAGTTCGCGGGGGGGCCGAACAGATACGCAGTATTTT. The V call is TRBV30, the J call TRBJ2-3, with 9 bases fitting TRBD2. CDR3 length: 15 residues. V gave up 2 bases and J gave up 3 bases; unmatched junction bases: 6. Per the germline V gene, CDR1 is GTSNPN and CDR2 is SVGIG (reference sequence).

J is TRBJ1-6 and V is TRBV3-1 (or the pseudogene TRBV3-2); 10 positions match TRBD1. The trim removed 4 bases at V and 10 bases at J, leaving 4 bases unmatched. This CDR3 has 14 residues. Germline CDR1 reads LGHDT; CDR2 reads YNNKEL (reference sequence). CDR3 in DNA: TGTGCCAGCAGCCCGGGACAGGGGCGGTCACCCCTCCACTTT. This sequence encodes CASSPGQGRSPLHF.

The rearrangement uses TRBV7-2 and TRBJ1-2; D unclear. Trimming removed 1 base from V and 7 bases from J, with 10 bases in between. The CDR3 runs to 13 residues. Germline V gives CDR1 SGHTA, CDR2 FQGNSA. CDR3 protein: CASSLGRSGGYTF. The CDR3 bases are TGTGCCAGCAGCTTAGGGAGGAGCGGTGGCTACACCTTC.

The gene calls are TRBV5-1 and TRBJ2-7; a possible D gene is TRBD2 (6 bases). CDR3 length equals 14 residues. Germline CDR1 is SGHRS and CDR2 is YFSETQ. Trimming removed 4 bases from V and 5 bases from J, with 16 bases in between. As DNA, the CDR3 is TGCGCCAGCAGCCCGGGACTTACTACCGACGAGCAGTACTTC. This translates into CASSPGLTTDEQYF.

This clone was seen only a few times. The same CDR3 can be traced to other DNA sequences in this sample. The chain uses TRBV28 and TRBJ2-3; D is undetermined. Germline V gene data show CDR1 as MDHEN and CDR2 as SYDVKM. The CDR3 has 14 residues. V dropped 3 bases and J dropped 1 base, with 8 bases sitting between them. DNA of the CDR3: TGTGCCAGCAGTTTTGTAGCTGGCACAGATACGCAGTATTTT. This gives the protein CASSFVAGTDTQYF.

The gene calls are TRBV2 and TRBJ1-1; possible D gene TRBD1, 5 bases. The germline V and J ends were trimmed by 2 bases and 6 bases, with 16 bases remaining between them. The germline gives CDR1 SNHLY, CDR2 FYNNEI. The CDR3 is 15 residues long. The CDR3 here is CASSESPGTQAEAFF. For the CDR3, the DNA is TGTGCCAGCAGTGAAAGCCCTGGGACCCAGGCTGAAGCTTTCTTT.

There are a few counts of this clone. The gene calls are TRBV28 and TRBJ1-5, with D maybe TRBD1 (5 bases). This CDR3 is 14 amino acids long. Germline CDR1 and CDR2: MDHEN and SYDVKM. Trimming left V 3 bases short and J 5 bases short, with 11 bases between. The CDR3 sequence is CASSFGGRHQPQHF. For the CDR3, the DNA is TGTGCCAGCAGTTTTGGGGGGAGGCATCAGCCCCAGCATTTT.